The clone carrying this T cell receptor beta chain was seen only once. Blood libraries mostly used roughly 440 ng genomic DNA, six replicates each. Repertoires were generated with immunoSEQ multiplex PCR, while TCRdb's copy carries only in-frame clones and drops some. This table holds tens of thousands of clones, less than 85% found once. This record belongs to a study of neoadjuvant anti-PD-1 for oral cavity cancer. Cohort: HPV-negative, locally advanced oral cavity squamous cell carcinoma patients. Germline V gives CDR1 LNHDA, CDR2 SQIVND (reference sequence). Trimming cost V 8 bases and J 8 bases, with 34 bases left between them. This CDR3 has 19 residues.

Sequencing used PBMCs, obtained before nivolumab (anti-PD-1) treatment. The V gene is TRBV19, the J gene TRBJ2-1; weak D call: TRBD1 (6 bases). The origin of this receptor is a person aged 35-79 years with oral cavity squamous cell carcinoma. The CDR3 coding sequence is TGTGCCAGTCGGGTCGCCCTCCGGCCGGGAAATAGGGGGACGGATGAGCAGTTCTTC. As protein: CASRVALRPGNRGTDEQFF. The variable domain in full, with the rest retrieved from reference TRBV19 and TRBJ2-1, is DGGITQSPKYLFRKEGQNVTLSCEQNLNHDAMYWYRQDPGQGLRLIYYSQIVNDFQKGDIAEGYSVSREKKESFPLTVTSAQKNPTAFYLCASRVALRPGNRGTDEQFFGPGTRLTVL.